This passage covers 16 T cell receptor beta chains from one sample sequenced in a study of CD8 T cells in ankylosing spondylitis. TCRdb recomputed calls from the 5' RACE reads with MiXCR, one row per CDR3 protein. The table records 200,000 to 250,000 distinct CDR3 sequences, roughly a third of them present only once. The sample consisted of blood, either unsorted or a sorted T cell fraction (not recorded which). Receptor source: a male donor with ankylosing spondylitis or in good health (not recorded which).

This clonotype has more than one count but fewer than ten. CDR3 DNA: TGTGCCACCAGCAGAGACAGGGGGAACTATGGCTACACCTTC. This encodes CATSRDRGNYGYTF. V is TRBV15 and J is TRBJ1-2; 7 nucleotides align to TRBD1. The germline gives CDR1 LNHNV, CDR2 YYDKDF (reference sequence). Trimming at V came to 0 bases and at J to 2 bases, leaving 0 bases not matched to a gene. The CDR3 extends over 14 amino acids.

V is TRBV5-1 and J is TRBJ1-1; D possibly corresponds to TRBD1 (6 bases). Trimming stripped 0 bases from V and 7 bases from J, with 13 bases between. This CDR3 contains 14 residues. Germline V gene data show CDR1 as SGHRS and CDR2 as YFSETQ. DNA for the CDR3: TGCGCCAGCAGCTTGGGGGACGGGGGCGGTGAAGCTTTCTTT. Its translation: CASSLGDGGGEAFF.

The rearrangement uses TRBV10-3 and TRBJ2-7; TRBD1 agrees at 10 bases. From germline, CDR1 is ENHRY and CDR2 SYGVKD. V was clipped by 4 bases and J by 4 bases; unmatched bases: 4. The CDR3 spans 14 residues. CDR3 residues: CAISGDRGRYEQYF. The DNA of the CDR3 is TGTGCCATCAGTGGAGACAGGGGGCGGTACGAGCAGTACTTC.

This clonotype showed up just a few times. This sequence joins TRBV12-3 or TRBV12-4 and TRBJ2-7, with unresolved D. The CDR3 runs 12 residues. V was cut by 3 bases and J by 3 bases, with 6 bases left in between. DNA of the CDR3: TGTGCCAGCAGTTTCGATCTCTACGAGCAGTACTTC. Translated: CASSFDLYEQYF.

This clonotype was detected a few times. The chain has TRBV29-1 and TRBJ2-1; 9 bases align to TRBD1. The CDR3 is 13 residues long. The germline gives CDR1 SQVTM, CDR2 ANQGSEA. The trim removed 5 bases at V and 8 bases at J, leaving 7 bases unmatched. CDR3: CSVTTGGLDEQFF. The CDR3 DNA is TGCAGCGTTACAACAGGGGGCTTGGATGAGCAGTTCTTC.

The rearrangement joins TRBV20-1 to TRBJ1-3; unclear D gene. With 1 base removed from V and 4 bases from J, the gap between germline ends came to 11 bases. Germline loops: CDR1 DFQATT, CDR2 SNEGSKA (reference sequence). The CDR3 has 14 amino acids. DNA of the CDR3: TGCAGTGCTAGAGTCCGGGCGGGGGGAAACACCATATATTTT. Translated, it gives CSARVRAGGNTIYF.

The chain links TRBV6-1 to TRBJ2-5, with 7 nucleotides matching TRBD1. Germline assignment: CDR1 MNHNS and CDR2 SASEGT. With 5 bases clipped from V and 3 bases from J, the junction kept 21 bases outside the gene matches. The CDR3 has 19 residues. The CDR3 DNA reads TGTGCCAGCAGTACAAACGGGACAGCGCCCAAGTTGGGTGAAGAGACCCAGTACTTC. The encoded protein is CASSTNGTAPKLGEETQYF.

This clonotype came up many times. The J gene is TRBJ2-5, the V gene TRBV29-1, with D perhaps matching TRBD1 (6 bases). The germline V gene encodes CDR1 SQVTM and CDR2 ANQGSEA. Trimming removed 1 base from V and 7 bases from J, with 10 bases in between. The CDR3 is 12 amino acids. This chain's CDR3 is CSVEVQGRTQYF. CDR3 nucleotide sequence: TGCAGCGTTGAAGTACAGGGCCGGACCCAGTACTTC.

The V gene is TRBV10-3, the J gene TRBJ2-7; D may be TRBD1 (6 bases). V was cut by 10 bases and J by 6 bases, with 19 bases left in between. Germline loops: CDR1 ENHRY, CDR2 SYGVKD. CDR3 length equals 13 residues. CDR3 coding DNA: TGTGCCACCAAACCTAATACAGGGATCGAGCAGTACTTC. Amino acid sequence: CATKPNTGIEQYF.

The V and J genes are TRBV12-3 or TRBV12-4 and TRBJ1-2; D is unclear. Trimming cost V 6 bases and J 9 bases, with 14 bases left between them. The CDR3 loop spans 12 amino acids. The CDR3 loop is CASSPEYWSYTF. DNA for the CDR3: TGTGCCAGCAGCCCAGAGTATTGGAGCTACACCTTC.

This clonotype occurred a few times. V usage is TRBV10-3 and J usage is TRBJ1-6, with D possibly TRBD1 on 6 matching bases. This CDR3 contains 16 residues. In germline, CDR1 is ENHRY, CDR2 SYGVKD. The ends were cut back, 3 bases at V and 0 bases at J, with 9 bases in the middle. Here the CDR3 DNA reads TGTGCCATCAGTGAAGGGGGGAGCTCCTATAATTCACCCCTCCACTTT. It specifies CAISEGGSSYNSPLHF.

In this sample, this clonotype turned up a few times. The chain joins TRBV12-3 or TRBV12-4 to TRBJ2-3, with D tentatively TRBD2 (5 bases). This CDR3 is 13 amino acids long. V lost 7 bases to trimming and J lost 5 bases, with 13 bases between them. The CDR3 sequence: CASTMSGKDTQYF. Written as DNA, the CDR3 is TGTGCCAGCACCATGTCGGGGAAAGATACGCAGTATTTT.

The V gene is TRBV7-3, the J gene TRBJ2-1; 7 bases match TRBD2. Trimming cost V 5 bases and J 4 bases; bases outside gene matches: 8. Germline loops: CDR1 SGHTA, CDR2 FQGTGA. The CDR3 totals 15 residues. The DNA of the CDR3 is TGTGCCAGCAGCCCGAGCGGGGTGGAGTACAATGAGCAGTTCTTC. This translates into CASSPSGVEYNEQFF.

The chain uses TRBV6-1 and TRBJ1-2; D might be TRBD1 (5 bases). Trimming took off 3 bases at V and 0 bases at J, with 8 bases between the two ends. Per the germline V gene, CDR1 is MNHNS and CDR2 is SASEGT. CDR3 length equals 14 residues. CDR3 region: CASSETEPNYGYTF. The CDR3, as DNA: TGTGCCAGCAGTGAGACAGAGCCTAACTATGGCTACACCTTC.

This clonotype was seen a handful of times. The gene calls are TRBV29-1 and TRBJ2-7; TRBD1 matches at 7 bases. Unmatched junction bases numbered 4, after V lost 5 bases and J lost 6 bases. The CDR3 runs to 11 residues. Germline values: CDR1 SQVTM, CDR2 ANQGSEA. CDR3 protein: CSVYRGREQYF. As DNA, the CDR3 is TGCAGCGTTTACAGGGGTCGCGAGCAGTACTTC.

The chain carries TRBV10-2 and TRBJ2-2; TRBD2 aligns across 9 bases. CDR1 and CDR2 from the germline V gene are WSHSY and SAAADI. V lost 6 bases and J lost 1; bases outside the gene matches: 3. The CDR3 consists of 15 residues. The CDR3 bases are TGCGCCAGCAGAGCGGGGGGCCGGAACACCGGGGAGCTGTTTTTT. It is translated as CASRAGGRNTGELFF.